What follows is one TCR beta chain and its context. These data originate in a study of cytomegalovirus exposure and HLA in healthy donors. PCR was performed using 60 Vbeta and 13 Jbeta primers. TCRdb's copy holds only in-frame clones and misses some; the assay was immunoSEQ multiplex PCR. This sample yields 100,000 to 150,000 clones, of which 74% are seen a single time; roughly 4.1% belongs to the top ten. Sequencing input: PBMCs. The receptor's source is a woman in her forties or fifties in good health and CMV-seropositive.

CDR3 loop: CAWRPPTPLGGNSPLHF. CDR3 nucleotides: TGTGCCTGGAGGCCCCCAACGCCCTTAGGGGGAAATTCACCCCTCCACTTT. This sequence joins TRBV30 and TRBJ1-6; tentative D call: TRBD1 (6 bases). Between the trimmed V and J ends, which lost 3 bases and 7 bases, there was a span of 22 bases. The CDR3 runs to 17 residues. Looked up from germline, CDR1 is GTSNPN and CDR2 is SVGIG (reference sequence).